Described below is a single T cell receptor beta chain sequence and its context. Its antigen is unidentified. The data are from a study of T cell repertoires in cytomegalovirus infection. Turning to the study itself: Signatures in public TCR beta sequences pointed to both CMV infection and matching HLA type. Notes on the study in general: Totalled public TCR beta family frequency picked out people who carried CMV plus the relevant HLA. The ex vivo response was dominated by HLA-C-restricted CMV-specific TCR beta clonotypes.

Deletions cut 1 base from V and 5 bases from J, with 13 bases between. Looked up from germline, CDR1 is SGHNT and CDR2 is YYREEE (reference sequence). The CDR3 is made up of 15 amino acids. MiXCR, applied by TCRdb to the reads, yields one record per CDR3 protein. The sample shows 560,000 or so distinct CDR3 sequences, about 15% of them seen only once. Sequenced sample: CD8+ T cells from PBMCs. This sequence was found in a human donor in good health (CMV status not recorded). Some clones in this sample may be carry-over from other donors' samples. The gene calls are TRBV5-4 and TRBJ2-4; no clear D gene. CDR3 sequence (DNA): TGTGCCAGCAGCTTGTTTCGCGGCCTCGAAAACATTCAGTACTTC. This translates into CASSLFRGLENIQYF.